This note documents a single T cell receptor (beta chain) sequence. V was clipped by 2 bases and J by 2 bases, with 15 bases between them. The V gene's germline CDR1 is SEHNR and CDR2 FQNEAQ (reference sequence). The length of the CDR3 is 16 residues. This entry is derived from a study of control samples from healthy donors and cancer patients. Sequencing was performed with immunoSEQ multiplex PCR; in TCRdb, only in-frame clones are kept and a portion is missing. Seen here are fewer than 200,000 clones, approximately 90% observed once, and the top ten hold about 1.4%. This TCR was sampled from a man in his thirties or forties in good health. The sample consisted of blood. The V and J genes are TRBV7-9 and TRBJ2-5, with D possibly being TRBD2 (6 bases). CDR3 nucleotides: TGTGCCAGCAGCTTAACCGGGGGATATCAACAAGAGACCCAGTACTTC. Its translation is CASSLTGGYQQETQYF.